This TCR beta chain was documented in a study of blood T cell repertoires in COVID-19. Only in-frame clones appear in the TCRdb table, and some are missing; sequencing was by immunoSEQ multiplex PCR. The sample lists 80,000 or so clones, roughly 91% seen once, with under 1.1% in the top ten. The CDR3 consists of 14 residues. Germline V CDR1 and CDR2: MNHEY, SVGAGI. Trimming cost V 6 bases and J 0 bases; bases outside gene matches: 5. This TCR was sampled from a woman aged 50 to 60 in a cohort sampled during active COVID-19. Sequenced sample: peripheral blood. The chain uses TRBV6-5 and TRBJ2-7, with TRBD2 identical over 7 bases. The CDR3 DNA reads as TGTGCCAGCAGACAACTAGCGCACTCCTACGAGCAGTACTTC. Its protein is CASRQLAHSYEQYF.